This TCR beta chain comes out of a study of cytomegalovirus exposure and HLA in healthy donors. The PCR used 60 Vbeta and 13 Jbeta primers. Data came from immunoSEQ multiplex PCR; TCRdb stores just in-frame clones and leaves some out. The table includes about 190,000 clones, about nine tenths detected once. A note on this clone: What it recognizes is unknown.

Broader study findings: The only immune exposure information that was available was CMV serostatus.

This CDR3 has 14 residues. The V end was cut by 5 bases, the J end by 5 bases, with 12 bases between. Germline V gene sequence: CDR1 LNHDA, CDR2 SQIVND (reference sequence). The source is a boy younger than 10 in good health and CMV-seronegative. The J gene is TRBJ1-4, the V gene TRBV19; a possible D gene is TRBD1 (5 bases). The sequencing sample was made of PBMCs. This CDR3 is CASSSGTLNEKLFF. CDR3 coding DNA: TGTGCCAGTAGTTCCGGGACTTTAAATGAAAAACTGTTTTTT.